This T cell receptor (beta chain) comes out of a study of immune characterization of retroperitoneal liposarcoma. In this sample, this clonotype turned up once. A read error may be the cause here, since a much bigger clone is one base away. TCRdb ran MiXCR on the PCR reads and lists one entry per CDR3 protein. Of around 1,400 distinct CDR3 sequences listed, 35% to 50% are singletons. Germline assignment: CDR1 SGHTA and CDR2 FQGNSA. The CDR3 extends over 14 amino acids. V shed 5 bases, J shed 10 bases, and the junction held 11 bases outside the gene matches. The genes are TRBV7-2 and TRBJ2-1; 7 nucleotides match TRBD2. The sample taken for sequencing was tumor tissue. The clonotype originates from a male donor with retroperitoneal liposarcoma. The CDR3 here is CASSRRGSSYEQFF. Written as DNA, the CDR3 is TGTGCCAGCAGCAGACGCGGGAGTTCCTACGAGCAGTTCTTC.